What follows are 27 T cell receptor beta chains derived from one specimen sequenced in a study of T cell responses to AZD1222 COVID-19 vaccine. This table comes from immunoSEQ multiplex PCR, and its TCRdb copy is limited to in-frame clones, with some not included. The table shows 120,000 to 150,000 clones, with around 93% occurring only once. The starting material was peripheral blood, obtained on day 0 of AZD1222 vaccination. These receptors were obtained from an adult in good health.

The chain joins TRBV5-1 to TRBJ1-2, with D maybe TRBD1 (6 bases). Germline CDR1 and CDR2: SGHRS and YFSETQ. There are 17 residues in the CDR3. V lost 0 bases, J lost 3 bases, and 18 bases lay in between. Written as DNA, the CDR3 is TGCGCCAGCAGCTTGGCCGGGGGGCGCGGAGCTTACTATGGCTACACCTTC. It translates to CASSLAGGRGAYYGYTF. Full variable domain (outside the CDR3, taken from reference TRBV5-1 and TRBJ1-2): KAGVTQTPRYLIKTRGQQVTLSCSPISGHRSVSWYQQTPGQGLQFLFEYFSETQRNKGNFPGRFSGRQFSNSRSEMNVSTLELGDSALYLCASSLAGGRGAYYGYTFGSGTRLTVV.

The chain is built from TRBV19 and TRBJ2-1; tentative D call: TRBD2 (7 bases). The V and J ends lost 0 bases and 6 bases respectively, with 12 bases between them. CDR3 length: 15 amino acids. Germline values: CDR1 LNHDA, CDR2 SQIVND (reference sequence). CDR3 DNA sequence: TGTGCCAGTAGTATAGATCGGAGGGGGGGCAATGAGCAGTTCTTC. It yields the protein CASSIDRRGGNEQFF.

This rearrangement joins TRBV13 to TRBJ1-1, with D perhaps TRBD1 (5 bases). V lost 5 bases, J lost 0 bases, and 16 bases lay in between. The germline gives CDR1 PRHDT, CDR2 FYEKMQ (reference sequence). The length of the CDR3 is 16 residues. In nucleotides, the CDR3 is TGTGCCAGCAGCATATCCCCCCGGGGGATGAACACTGAAGCTTTCTTT. Its protein is CASSISPRGMNTEAFF. The full variable domain, with the rest looked up from reference TRBV13 and TRBJ1-1, is AAGVIQSPRHLIKEKRETATLKCYPIPRHDTVYWYQQGPGQDPQFLISFYEKMQSDKGSIPDRFSAQQFSDYHSELNMSSLELGDSALYFCASSISPRGMNTEAFFGQGTRLTVV.

A few counts support this clone. The chain combines TRBV7-9 with TRBJ2-1; 9 bases fit TRBD1. Looked up from germline, CDR1 is SEHNR and CDR2 is FQNEAQ (reference sequence). J lost 1 base, V lost 5 bases, and 6 bases had no gene match. CDR3 size: 16 residues. CDR3 nucleotide sequence: TGTGCCAGCAGCCCCGACAGGGGGTGGTCCTACAATGAGCAGTTCTTC. Residues: CASSPDRGWSYNEQFF.

This chain uses TRBV6-5 with TRBJ1-1; D is uncertain. Germline lookup yields CDR1 MNHEY and CDR2 SVGAGI. The CDR3 has 14 amino acids. V gave up 11 bases and J gave up 0 bases, with 16 bases separating them. The CDR3, as DNA: TGTGCCTCCAAGTGGAGGGCGCTGAACACTGAAGCTTTCTTT. Amino acid sequence: CASKWRALNTEAFF.

This chain links TRBV29-1 with TRBJ1-1; D is perhaps TRBD1 (6 bases). Germline V gene data show CDR1 as SQVTM and CDR2 as ANQGSEA. This CDR3 is 12 amino acids long. V was clipped by 3 bases and J by 1 base, with 6 bases between them. CDR3 loop: CSVEGQNTEAFF. As DNA, the CDR3 is TGCAGCGTTGAGGGACAGAACACTGAAGCTTTCTTT.

This rearrangement joins TRBV2 to TRBJ2-1, with 11 bases that match TRBD2. This CDR3 is 14 amino acids long. Trimming at V came to 8 bases and at J to 5 bases, leaving 5 bases not matched to a gene. Per the germline V gene, CDR1 is SNHLY and CDR2 is FYNNEI. CDR3: CASLLAGANNEQFF. Here the CDR3 DNA reads TGTGCCAGCCTACTAGCGGGAGCCAACAATGAGCAGTTCTTC.

The chain is built from TRBV7-2 and TRBJ2-1, with 10 bases identical to TRBD2. Unmatched junction bases numbered 2, after V lost 2 bases and J lost 4 bases. CDR1 and CDR2 from the germline V gene are SGHTA and FQGNSA. The CDR3 is made up of 15 amino acids. The CDR3 here is CASSLTSGAYNEQFF. The CDR3 nucleotides are TGTGCCAGCAGCTTAACTAGCGGGGCATACAATGAGCAGTTCTTC.

CDR3: CASSYARLFPEAFF. The CDR3 DNA follows: TGTGCCAGCAGTTACGCAAGACTTTTCCCTGAAGCTTTCTTT. This chain uses TRBV6-5 with TRBJ1-1; no clear D. The V end lost 2 bases, the J end lost 6 bases, and 13 bases lay between the germline ends. Germline values: CDR1 MNHEY, CDR2 SVGAGI. This CDR3 region has 14 residues.

V gene TRBV6-1 combines with J gene TRBJ1-2; the D is unclear. Trimming pared 7 bases from V and 7 bases from J, leaving 13 bases between. CDR3 length: 12 residues. CDR1 and CDR2 from the germline V gene are MNHNS and SASEGT. Here the CDR3 DNA reads TGTGCCAGCACCCCGGAGGCATTTGGCTACACCTTC. The encoded protein is CASTPEAFGYTF.

This clone has a single count. J is TRBJ2-3 and V is TRBV5-1; TRBD1 agrees at 9 bases. V lost 6 bases, J lost 0 bases, and 2 bases stayed unmatched. Germline V CDR1 and CDR2: SGHRS, YFSETQ. This CDR3 spans 14 amino acids. Here the CDR3 DNA reads TGCGCCAGCACCGGGACAGGGAGCACAGATACGCAGTATTTT. It translates to CASTGTGSTDTQYF.

This rearrangement joins TRBV11-3 to TRBJ1-2; TRBD1 matches at 11 bases. The V segment lost 3 bases and the J segment 7 bases; nucleotides outside the gene matches: 16. This CDR3 contains 18 residues. CDR1 and CDR2 (germline): SGHNT, YENEEA. DNA of the CDR3: TGTGCCAGCAGCTTTACCCTTTCCGGACAGGGGGCCCACGGTGGCTACACCTTC. Amino acids: CASSFTLSGQGAHGGYTF.

The chain uses TRBV11-2 and TRBJ2-3; no firm D call. Per the germline V gene, CDR1 is SGHAT and CDR2 is FQNNGV. The CDR3 consists of 14 residues. V gave up 0 bases and J gave up 3 bases, with 7 bases separating them. In DNA, the CDR3 is TGTGCCAGCAGCTTAGATCTGGGAACAGATACGCAGTATTTT. Translation: CASSLDLGTDTQYF.

V usage is TRBV6-2 or TRBV6-3 and J usage is TRBJ2-7; D perhaps matches TRBD2 (6 bases). Trimming removed 5 bases from V and 2 bases from J, with 16 bases in between. Germline CDR1 and CDR2: MNHEY and SVGEGT. CDR3 length: 15 residues. The CDR3 nucleotides are TGTGCCAGCAGTCCCTCGTTGGAGGGGACCTACGAGCAGTACTTC. Amino acid sequence: CASSPSLEGTYEQYF.

The chain recombines TRBV12-3 or TRBV12-4 with TRBJ2-1; 8 nucleotides line up with TRBD2. The CDR3 is 11 residues long. Germline trimming cut 6 bases from V and 10 bases from J; bases unmatched to any gene: 2. CDR3 DNA: TGTGCCAGCAGGCAGCGGGGGGAGCAGTTCTTC. Translation gives CASRQRGEQFF.

The V gene is TRBV6-6, the J gene TRBJ2-7; D gene uncertain. CDR3 length: 14 amino acids. In germline, CDR1 is MNHNY, CDR2 SVGAGI (reference sequence). V dropped 2 bases and J dropped 0 bases, with 8 bases sitting between them. The CDR3 DNA reads TGTGCCAGCAGTTACCCCGAACACTCCTACGAGCAGTACTTC. Encoded protein: CASSYPEHSYEQYF.

This chain links TRBV21-1 with TRBJ1-6; the table's D call TRBD1 went unverified against the DNA. TRBV21-1 is a pseudogene. The CDR3 has 19 amino acids. The CDR3, as DNA: TGTGCCAGCCCGCCAGTCAGGGTTAGTAGGAAGTCCTATAATTCACCCCTCCACTTT. It specifies CASPPVRVSRKSYNSPLHF.

This clone was seen a few times. The rearrangement joins TRBV9 to TRBJ1-2; D is unresolved. V lost 6 bases to trimming and J lost 7 bases, with 19 bases between them. Per germline, CDR1 SGDLS and CDR2 YYNGEE. The CDR3 sequence is 14 residues long. The CDR3 region has the DNA TGTGCCAGCACCCGCCCCGGGCGGTACGGTGGCTACACCTTC. It is translated as CASTRPGRYGGYTF.

The J gene is TRBJ2-3, the V gene TRBV5-4; D is ambiguous. Per germline, CDR1 SGHNT and CDR2 YYREEE (reference sequence). The CDR3 has 15 residues. The V gene lost 0 bases and the J gene lost 2 bases, with 10 bases spanning the gap. The CDR3 DNA follows: TGTGCCAGCAGCTTGGCCGTTTGGGACACAGATACGCAGTATTTT. Amino acids: CASSLAVWDTDTQYF. The full variable domain, rest sourced from reference TRBV5-4 and TRBJ2-3, is ETGVTQSPTHLIKTRGQQVTLRCSSQSGHNTVSWYQQALGQGPQFIFQYYREEENGRGNFPPRFSGLQFPNYSSELNVNALELDDSALYLCASSLAVWDTDTQYFGPGTRLTVL.

Note on this clone: This same CDR3 is encoded by further DNA sequences in the sample. This chain connects TRBV5-1 to TRBJ1-5; 10 positions match TRBD1. The junction had 3 bases not matched to a gene; V was cut back by 4 bases and J by 2 bases. The CDR3 contains 15 residues. CDR1 and CDR2 from the germline V gene are SGHRS and YFSETQ. This CDR3 is CASSLGTGGNQPQHF. The CDR3 DNA reads as TGCGCCAGCAGCCTTGGGACAGGGGGCAATCAGCCCCAGCATTTT. Based on the CDR3 plus reference TRBV5-1 and TRBJ1-5, the full variable domain is KAGVTQTPRYLIKTRGQQVTLSCSPISGHRSVSWYQQTPGQGLQFLFEYFSETQRNKGNFPGRFSGRQFSNSRSEMNVSTLELGDSALYLCASSLGTGGNQPQHFGDGTRLSIL.

This chain connects TRBV10-3 to TRBJ2-7; 8 bases are shared with TRBD2. Germline V lookup: CDR1 ENHRY, CDR2 SYGVKD. V gave up 2 bases and J gave up 0 bases; unmatched junction bases: 0. The CDR3 has 14 residues. CDR3 loop: CAISEGTSSYEQYF. The CDR3 region has the DNA TGTGCCATCAGTGAGGGGACTAGCTCCTACGAGCAGTACTTC.

This sequence joins TRBV6-4 and TRBJ1-1, with no clear D. This CDR3 has 16 residues. The V gene lost 7 bases and the J gene lost 0 bases, with 18 bases spanning the gap. CDR1 and CDR2 from the germline V gene are MRHNA and SNTAGT. The CDR3 DNA sequence: TGTGCCAGCAATGGCACCACTATGGGGTTGAACACTGAAGCTTTCTTT. Encoded protein: CASNGTTMGLNTEAFF.

The chain has TRBV5-1 and TRBJ1-1; tentative D call: TRBD1 (5 bases). The CDR3 runs 13 residues. Germline CDR1 reads SGHRS; CDR2 reads YFSETQ. The V end was cut by 7 bases, the J end by 3 bases, with 13 bases between. In nucleotides, the CDR3 is TGCGCCAGCGGGGGGGTAAGCTACACTGAAGCTTTCTTT. Protein product: CASGGVSYTEAFF.

The V and J genes are TRBV7-9 and TRBJ2-7; either TRBD1 or TRBD2 may supply D (6 bases each). The germline V gene encodes CDR1 SEHNR and CDR2 FQNEAQ (reference sequence). CDR3 size: 15 residues. V was trimmed by 7 bases and J by 1 base, leaving 17 bases between them. This CDR3 is CASTKGGGPSYEQYF. DNA for the CDR3: TGTGCCAGCACCAAGGGGGGCGGTCCATCCTACGAGCAGTACTTC.

The genes are TRBV5-1 and TRBJ2-1, with TRBD2 as a possible D gene (6 bases). There are 16 residues in the CDR3. V lost 4 bases to trimming and J lost 0 bases, with 14 bases between them. Germline V gene lookup returns CDR1 SGHRS and CDR2 YFSETQ. CDR3 in amino acids: CASSQEAGTSYNEQFF. The CDR3 nucleotides are TGCGCCAGCAGCCAAGAGGCGGGAACCTCCTACAATGAGCAGTTCTTC.

The chain joins TRBV25-1 to TRBJ2-3; D gene uncertain. The ends were cut back, 5 bases at V and 4 bases at J, with 4 bases in the middle. The V gene's germline CDR1 is MGHDK and CDR2 SYGVNS. The CDR3 runs to 11 residues. The CDR3 DNA reads TGTGCCAGCAGTCCGGCAGATACGCAGTATTTT. This translates into CASSPADTQYF.

This clone was found once. The rearrangement links TRBV10-3 to TRBJ1-1; D call uncertain. The CDR3 runs 13 residues. Trimming removed 0 bases from V and 4 bases from J, with 6 bases in between. The germline gives CDR1 ENHRY, CDR2 SYGVKD. CDR3 sequence (DNA): TGTGCCATCAGTGAGTCTTTTGGCACTGAAGCTTTCTTT. This sequence encodes CAISESFGTEAFF.